These 18 T cell receptor beta chains were all obtained from the same sample, sequenced in a study of T-cell memory formation after mild COVID-19. Each CDR3 protein is one row after TCRdb ran MiXCR on the 5' RACE reads. The data show about 470,000 distinct CDR3 sequences, about 20% seen once. The source material was PBMCs or a T cell subset sorted from them (not recorded which). These receptor sequences come from an adult woman who had mild COVID-19 (a few samples of this study predate the infection). Cell type and time point are not known.

There are a few counts of this clonotype. The chain uses TRBV5-1 and TRBJ2-5; 8 nucleotides align to TRBD1. Unmatched junction bases numbered 9, after V lost 0 bases and J lost 5 bases. The CDR3 is 16 residues long. The germline V gene encodes CDR1 SGHRS and CDR2 YFSETQ. CDR3 in amino acids: CASSLGPTGVLETQYF. The CDR3 region has the DNA TGCGCCAGCAGCTTGGGACCGACAGGGGTATTGGAGACCCAGTACTTC.

The rearrangement uses TRBV7-9 and TRBJ2-3, with D possibly being TRBD1 or TRBD2 (6 bases each). V dropped 5 bases and J dropped 3 bases, with 24 bases sitting between them. The CDR3 is made up of 18 amino acids. CDR1 and CDR2 (germline): SEHNR, FQNEAQ (reference sequence). The CDR3 bases are TGTGCCAGCAGCCACGCCTCTGGGGGGCGGATGTCAACAGATACGCAGTATTTT. Translating gives CASSHASGGRMSTDTQYF.

V is TRBV4-2 and J is TRBJ2-1; 14 bases agree with TRBD2. CDR1 and CDR2 (germline): LGHNA, YNFKEQ. Losses at the gene ends were 4 bases for V and 4 bases for J; bases not matched to a gene: 9. There are 18 residues in the CDR3. The CDR3 loop reads CASSPGLAGGIGYNEQFF. The CDR3 DNA reads as TGTGCCAGCAGCCCAGGACTAGCGGGAGGTATTGGTTACAATGAGCAGTTCTTC.

This chain links TRBV7-2 with TRBJ2-3; 10 bases align to TRBD2. The CDR3 is 16 amino acids. V shed 5 bases, J shed 3 bases, and the junction held 8 bases outside the gene matches. Germline values: CDR1 SGHTA, CDR2 FQGNSA. CDR3 sequence: CASSPKAGGFTDTQYF. The CDR3 DNA follows: TGTGCCAGCAGCCCAAAAGCGGGGGGGTTTACAGATACGCAGTATTTT.

This clonotype has only a few counts. This rearrangement joins TRBV12-3 or TRBV12-4 to TRBJ2-3, with D possibly being TRBD1 (5 bases). The CDR3 has 14 residues. V was trimmed by 3 bases and J by 6 bases, leaving 13 bases between them. The DNA for the CDR3 is TGTGCCAGCAGTTTTAGGGGTTTTAAGGATACGCAGTATTTT. Protein product: CASSFRGFKDTQYF.

This clonotype was picked up a small number of times. This chain links TRBV2 with TRBJ1-5; a possible D gene is TRBD1 (6 bases). Trimming pared 11 bases from V and 3 bases from J, leaving 14 bases between. The CDR3 extends over 13 amino acids. Germline V gene lookup returns CDR1 SNHLY and CDR2 FYNNEI. The CDR3 is CASEDRNNQPQHF. The CDR3 DNA follows: TGTGCCTCCGAAGACAGGAACAATCAGCCCCAGCATTTT. Complete variable domain (other parts from reference TRBV2 and TRBJ1-5): EPEVTQTPSHQVTQMGQEVILRCVPISNHLYFYWYRQILGQKVEFLVSFYNNEISEKSEIFDDQFSVERPDGSNFTLKIRSTKLEDSAMYFCASEDRNNQPQHFGDGTRLSIL.

CDR3 sequence reads: CAIRVERSVEQYF. In nucleotides, the CDR3 is TGTGCCATCAGAGTCGAGCGGTCGGTCGAGCAGTACTTC. The chain links TRBV10-3 to TRBJ2-7; D is perhaps TRBD2 (5 bases). V lost 6 bases, J lost 6 bases, and 15 bases lay in between. The germline gives CDR1 ENHRY, CDR2 SYGVKD. There are 13 residues in the CDR3.

The chain carries TRBV7-9 and TRBJ2-7, with D hard to call. The germline gives CDR1 SEHNR, CDR2 FQNEAQ (reference sequence). The length of the CDR3 is 14 residues. Trimming pared 1 base from V and 4 bases from J, leaving 11 bases between. The CDR3 region has the DNA TGTGCCAGCAGCTTAGAGGGCAGACAATACGAGCAGTACTTC. Its translation: CASSLEGRQYEQYF.

V usage is TRBV12-3 or TRBV12-4 and J usage is TRBJ2-3; 10 bases agree with TRBD1. The CDR3 has 16 residues. V gave up 6 bases and J gave up 2 bases; unmatched junction bases: 8. The CDR3 reads CASSPTGGRSTDTQYF. CDR3 coding DNA: TGTGCCAGCAGCCCGACAGGGGGCCGTTCCACAGATACGCAGTATTTT.

This clonotype was seen more than once but under ten times. CDR3 sequence: CASSLPGGLAETQYF. The CDR3 coding sequence is TGTGCCAGCAGCTTGCCGGGAGGCTTGGCCGAGACCCAGTACTTC. V and J are TRBV5-6 and TRBJ2-5, with TRBD2 matching 7 bases. V was clipped by 1 base and J by 5 bases; unmatched bases: 8. The CDR3 runs 15 residues. CDR1 is SGHDT, CDR2 YYEEEE, per germline.

This clonotype has a count of ten or more. V usage is TRBV30 and J usage is TRBJ2-6, with TRBD1 matching over 7 bases. V shed 3 bases, J shed 1 base, and the junction held 3 bases outside the gene matches. This CDR3 contains 15 residues. CDR1 is GTSNPN and CDR2 is SVGIG in the germline V gene (reference sequence). CDR3 sequence reads: CAWRARGSGANVLTF. The CDR3, as DNA: TGTGCCTGGAGAGCCAGGGGGTCTGGGGCCAACGTCCTGACTTTC. The variable domain in full, with the rest retrieved from reference TRBV30 and TRBJ2-6, is SQTIHQWPATLVQPVGSPLSLECTVEGTSNPNLYWYRQAAGRGLQLLFYSVGIGQISSEVPQNLSASRPQDRQFILSSKKLLLSDSGFYLCAWRARGSGANVLTFGAGSRLTVL.

The rearrangement joins TRBV11-2 to TRBJ2-1; D is perhaps TRBD1 or TRBD2 (5 bases each). The CDR3 is made up of 17 amino acids. V lost 5 bases and J 5 bases, leaving 22 bases between the germline ends. From germline, CDR1 is SGHAT and CDR2 FQNNGV. CDR3 loop: CASSPIYGGTPDNEQFF. CDR3 DNA sequence: TGTGCCAGCAGCCCCATTTATGGGGGAACCCCCGACAATGAGCAGTTCTTC.

This clonotype was picked up a small number of times. The chain combines TRBV7-9 with TRBJ2-7; possibly TRBD2 for D (6 bases). Trimming stripped 5 bases from V and 7 bases from J, with 27 bases between. CDR3 length equals 17 residues. The germline V gene encodes CDR1 SEHNR and CDR2 FQNEAQ (reference sequence). This CDR3 reads CASSRGRVAVPAGEQYF. The DNA of the CDR3 is TGTGCCAGCAGCCGCGGTCGGGTAGCGGTCCCGGCAGGGGAGCAGTACTTC. The full variable domain, completed using reference TRBV7-9 and TRBJ2-7, is DTGVSQNPRHKITKRGQNVTFRCDPISEHNRLYWYRQTLGQGPEFLTYFQNEAQLEKSRLLSDRFSAERPKGSFSTLEIQRTEQGDSAMYLCASSRGRVAVPAGEQYFGPGTRLTVT.

This clonotype has ten or more counts. The chain carries TRBV7-9 and TRBJ2-1, with 8 bases identical to TRBD2. V trimming: 3 bases; J trimming: 4 bases; junction bases outside the gene matches: 2. Germline CDR1 and CDR2: SEHNR and FQNEAQ (reference sequence). This CDR3 contains 14 residues. CDR3 loop: CASSFSGAYNEQFF. The CDR3 coding sequence is TGTGCCAGCAGCTTTAGCGGGGCGTACAATGAGCAGTTCTTC.

This chain connects TRBV30 to TRBJ2-7; D is ambiguous. This CDR3 region has 17 residues. Germline CDR1 and CDR2: GTSNPN and SVGIG (reference sequence). V lost 0 bases and J 3 bases, leaving 21 bases between the germline ends. CDR3 amino acids: CAWSVSWPPAPDYEQYF. CDR3 in DNA: TGTGCCTGGAGTGTGTCATGGCCCCCTGCCCCCGACTACGAGCAGTACTTC.

V gene TRBV19 combines with J gene TRBJ1-1, with D uncertain. Germline V gene sequence: CDR1 LNHDA, CDR2 SQIVND (reference sequence). This CDR3 is built from 15 residues. V was clipped by 4 bases and J by 0 bases, with 12 bases between them. The CDR3 DNA reads as TGTGCCAGTAGTACTCCCCCAAAAGTGAACACTGAAGCTTTCTTT. Translating it yields CASSTPPKVNTEAFF.

This clonotype was recorded at least ten times. The chain couples TRBV20-1 to TRBJ2-3; 7 bases agree with TRBD1. The germline V gene encodes CDR1 DFQATT and CDR2 SNEGSKA (reference sequence). V lost 5 bases, J lost 3 bases, and 11 bases stayed unmatched. The length of the CDR3 is 15 residues. The CDR3 reads CSAPMTGYGTDTQYF. As DNA, the CDR3 is TGCAGTGCTCCGATGACAGGGTATGGGACAGATACGCAGTATTTT.

This clonotype was observed a few times. V usage is TRBV19 and J usage is TRBJ2-3; TRBD1 matches 11 bases. The ends lost 5 bases at V and 2 bases at J; junction bases unmatched: 12. CDR1 and CDR2 from the germline V gene are LNHDA and SQIVND (reference sequence). The CDR3 consists of 18 residues. The CDR3 DNA sequence: TGTGCCAGTAGTCCGACACGTGGGGACAGGGGGTTCACAGATACGCAGTATTTT. Translating gives CASSPTRGDRGFTDTQYF.